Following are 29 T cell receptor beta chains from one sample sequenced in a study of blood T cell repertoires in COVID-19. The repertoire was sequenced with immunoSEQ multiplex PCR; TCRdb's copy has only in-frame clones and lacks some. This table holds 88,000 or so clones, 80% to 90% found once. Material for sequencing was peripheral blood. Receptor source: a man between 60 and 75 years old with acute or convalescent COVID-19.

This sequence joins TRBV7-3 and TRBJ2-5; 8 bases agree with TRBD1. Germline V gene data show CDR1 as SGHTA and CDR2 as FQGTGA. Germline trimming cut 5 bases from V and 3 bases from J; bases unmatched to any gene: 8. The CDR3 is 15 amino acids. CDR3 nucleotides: TGTGCCAGCAGCCCGACAGGGGTTCGGGAAGAGACCCAGTACTTC. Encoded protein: CASSPTGVREETQYF.

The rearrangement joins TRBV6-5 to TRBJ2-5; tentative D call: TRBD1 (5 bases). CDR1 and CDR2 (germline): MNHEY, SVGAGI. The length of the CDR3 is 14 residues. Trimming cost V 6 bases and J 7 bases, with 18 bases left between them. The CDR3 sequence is CASRLQDPQGTQYF. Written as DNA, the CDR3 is TGTGCCAGCAGACTCCAGGACCCTCAGGGGACCCAGTACTTC.

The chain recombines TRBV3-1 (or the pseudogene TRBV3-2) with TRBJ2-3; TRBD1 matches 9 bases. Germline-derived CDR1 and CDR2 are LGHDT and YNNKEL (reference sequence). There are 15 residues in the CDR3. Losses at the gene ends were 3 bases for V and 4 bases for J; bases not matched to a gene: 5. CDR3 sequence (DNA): TGTGCCAGCAGCCATTGGACAGGGGCGGCAGATACGCAGTATTTT. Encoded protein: CASSHWTGAADTQYF.

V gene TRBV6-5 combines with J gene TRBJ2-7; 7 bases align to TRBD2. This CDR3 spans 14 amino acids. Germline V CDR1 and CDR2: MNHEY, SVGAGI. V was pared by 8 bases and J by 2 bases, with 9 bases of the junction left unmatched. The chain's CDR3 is CASSLIRGAYEQYF. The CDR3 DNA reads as TGTGCCAGCTCCCTCATACGGGGGGCCTACGAGCAGTACTTC.

CDR3 nucleotides: TGTGCCAGCAGGCGACAGGAGTCAAGGGATAATGAAAAACTGTTTTTT. Translated: CASRRQESRDNEKLFF. The chain is built from TRBV7-9 and TRBJ1-4; a weak D match, TRBD1 (6 bases). The V gene lost 6 bases and the J gene lost 4 bases, with 18 bases spanning the gap. The CDR3 totals 16 residues. The germline CDR1 and CDR2 sequences are SEHNR and FQNEAQ (reference sequence). Combining the CDR3 with reference TRBV7-9 and TRBJ1-4 gives the whole variable domain DTGVSQNPRHKITKRGQNVTFRCDPISEHNRLYWYRQTLGQGPEFLTYFQNEAQLEKSRLLSDRFSAERPKGSFSTLEIQRTEQGDSAMYLCASRRQESRDNEKLFFGSGTQLSVL.

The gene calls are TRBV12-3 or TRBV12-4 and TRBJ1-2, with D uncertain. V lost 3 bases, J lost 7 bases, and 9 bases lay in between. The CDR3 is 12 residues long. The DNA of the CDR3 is TGTGCCAGCAGTTTCGAGTGGTTTGGCTACACCTTC. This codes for CASSFEWFGYTF.

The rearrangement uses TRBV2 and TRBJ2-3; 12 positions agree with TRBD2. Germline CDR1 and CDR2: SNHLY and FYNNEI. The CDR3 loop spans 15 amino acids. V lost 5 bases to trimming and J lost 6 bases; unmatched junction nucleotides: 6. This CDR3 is CASSPGLAGMDTQYF. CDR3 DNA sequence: TGTGCCAGCAGTCCCGGACTAGCGGGAATGGATACGCAGTATTTT.

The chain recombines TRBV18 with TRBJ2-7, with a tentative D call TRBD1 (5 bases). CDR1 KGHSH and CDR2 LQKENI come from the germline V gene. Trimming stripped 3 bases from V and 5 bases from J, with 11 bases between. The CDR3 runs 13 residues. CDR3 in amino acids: CASSPSRAHEQYF. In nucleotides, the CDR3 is TGTGCCAGCTCACCGTCCAGGGCCCACGAGCAGTACTTC. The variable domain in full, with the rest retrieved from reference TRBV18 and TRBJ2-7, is NAGVMQNPRHLVRRRGQEARLRCSPMKGHSHVYWYRQLPEEGLKFMVYLQKENIIDESGMPKERFSAEFPKEGPSILRIQQVVRGDSAAYFCASSPSRAHEQYFGPGTRLTVT.

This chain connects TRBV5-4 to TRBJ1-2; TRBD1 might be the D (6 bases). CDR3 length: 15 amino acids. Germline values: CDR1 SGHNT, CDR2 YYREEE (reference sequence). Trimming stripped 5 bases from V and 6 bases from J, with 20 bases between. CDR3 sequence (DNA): TGTGCCAGCAGACCGAGGGGGACACGAATAGATGGCTACACCTTC. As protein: CASRPRGTRIDGYTF.

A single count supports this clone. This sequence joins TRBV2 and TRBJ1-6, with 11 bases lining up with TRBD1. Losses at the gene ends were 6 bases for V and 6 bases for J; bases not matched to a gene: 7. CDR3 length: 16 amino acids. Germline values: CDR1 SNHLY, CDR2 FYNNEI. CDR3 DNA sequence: TGTGCCAGCAGGGACAGGGGGCAGGGGGGTAATTCACCCCTCCACTTT. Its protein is CASRDRGQGGNSPLHF.

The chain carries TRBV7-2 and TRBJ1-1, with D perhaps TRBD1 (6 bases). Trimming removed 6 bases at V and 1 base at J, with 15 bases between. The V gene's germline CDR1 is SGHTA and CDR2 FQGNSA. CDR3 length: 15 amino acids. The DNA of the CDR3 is TGTGCCAGCAGGCCACCAAGGGGGACGAACACTGAAGCTTTCTTT. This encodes CASRPPRGTNTEAFF. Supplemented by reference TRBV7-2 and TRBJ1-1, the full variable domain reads GAGVSQSPSNKVTEKGKDVELRCDPISGHTALYWYRQSLGQGLEFLIYFQGNSAPDKSGLPSDRFSAERTGGSVSTLTIQRTQQEDSAVYLCASRPPRGTNTEAFFGQGTRLTVV.

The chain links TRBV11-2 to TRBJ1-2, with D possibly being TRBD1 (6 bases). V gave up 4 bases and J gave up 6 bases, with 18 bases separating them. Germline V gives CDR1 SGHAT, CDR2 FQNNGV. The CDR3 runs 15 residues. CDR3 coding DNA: TGTGCCAGCAGCTCTTTAACAGGGAAGGGGGATGGCTACACCTTC. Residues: CASSSLTGKGDGYTF.

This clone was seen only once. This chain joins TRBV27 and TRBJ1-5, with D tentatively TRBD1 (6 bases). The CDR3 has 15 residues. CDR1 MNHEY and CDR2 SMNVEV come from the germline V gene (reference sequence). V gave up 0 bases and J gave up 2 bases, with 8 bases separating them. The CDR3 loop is CASSLSRGGNQPQHF. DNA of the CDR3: TGTGCCAGCAGTTTATCCAGGGGCGGCAATCAGCCCCAGCATTTT.

The CDR3 region has the DNA TGCGCCAGCAGAGAACTAGCGGGAGGGGAGGCCCAGTACTTC. Residues: CASRELAGGEAQYF. J is TRBJ2-5 and V is TRBV10-2; 13 bases agree with TRBD2. The trim removed 6 bases at V and 9 bases at J, leaving 7 bases unmatched. The CDR3 spans 14 residues. Germline V gene lookup returns CDR1 WSHSY and CDR2 SAAADI.

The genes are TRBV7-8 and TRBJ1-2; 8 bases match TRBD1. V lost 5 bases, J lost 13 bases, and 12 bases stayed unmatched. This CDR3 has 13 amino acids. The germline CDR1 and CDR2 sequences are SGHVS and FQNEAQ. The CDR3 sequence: CASSLLDRGVRTF. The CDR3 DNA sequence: TGTGCCAGCAGCCTCCTAGACAGGGGTGTTCGCACCTTC.

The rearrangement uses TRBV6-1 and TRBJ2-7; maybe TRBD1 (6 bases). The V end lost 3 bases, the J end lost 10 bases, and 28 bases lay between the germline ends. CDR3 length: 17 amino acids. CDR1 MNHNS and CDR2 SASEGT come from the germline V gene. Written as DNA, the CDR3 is TGTGCCAGCAGTGAGGGTTCCTTGGGGGCGTACCGGGTGATCCAGTACTTC. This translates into CASSEGSLGAYRVIQYF.

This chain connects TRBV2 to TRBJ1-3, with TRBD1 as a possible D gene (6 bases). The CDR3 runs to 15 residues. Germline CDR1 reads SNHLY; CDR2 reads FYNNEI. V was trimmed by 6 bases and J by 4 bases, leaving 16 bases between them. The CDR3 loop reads CASSGTQGLGNTIYF. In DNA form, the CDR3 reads TGTGCCAGCAGCGGGACCCAGGGGCTCGGAAACACCATATATTTT.

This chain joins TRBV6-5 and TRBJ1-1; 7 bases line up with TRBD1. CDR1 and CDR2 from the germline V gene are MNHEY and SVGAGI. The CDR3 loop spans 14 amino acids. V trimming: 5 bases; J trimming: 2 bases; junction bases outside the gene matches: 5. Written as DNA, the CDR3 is TGTGCCAGCAGTCACCGGGACAGTAACACTGAAGCTTTCTTT. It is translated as CASSHRDSNTEAFF.

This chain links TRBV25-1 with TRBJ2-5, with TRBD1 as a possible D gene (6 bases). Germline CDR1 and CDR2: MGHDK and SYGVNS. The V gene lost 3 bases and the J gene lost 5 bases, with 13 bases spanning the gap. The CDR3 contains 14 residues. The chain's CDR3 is CASSDTGMRETQYF. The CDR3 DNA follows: TGTGCCAGCAGTGATACAGGGATGCGGGAGACCCAGTACTTC.

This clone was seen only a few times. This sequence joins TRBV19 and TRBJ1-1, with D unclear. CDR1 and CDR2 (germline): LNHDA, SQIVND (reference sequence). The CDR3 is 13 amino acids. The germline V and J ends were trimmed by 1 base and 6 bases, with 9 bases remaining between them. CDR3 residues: CASSIGTVAEAFF. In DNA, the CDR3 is TGTGCCAGTAGTATAGGTACAGTCGCTGAAGCTTTCTTT.

The DNA of the CDR3 is TGTGCCAGCAGACCACCGGGACAGATAGTCTCTGGGGCCAACGTCCTGACTTTC. Translation gives CASRPPGQIVSGANVLTF. The chain joins TRBV28 to TRBJ2-6; TRBD1 matches 7 bases. Germline CDR1 and CDR2: MDHEN and SYDVKM. The CDR3 covers 18 residues. V trimming: 6 bases; J trimming: 0 bases; junction bases outside the gene matches: 11. Full variable domain (missing parts from reference TRBV28 and TRBJ2-6): DVKVTQSSRYLVKRTGEKVFLECVQDMDHENMFWYRQDPGLGLRLIYFSYDVKMKEKGDIPEGYSVSREKKERFSLILESASTNQTSMYLCASRPPGQIVSGANVLTFGAGSRLTVL.

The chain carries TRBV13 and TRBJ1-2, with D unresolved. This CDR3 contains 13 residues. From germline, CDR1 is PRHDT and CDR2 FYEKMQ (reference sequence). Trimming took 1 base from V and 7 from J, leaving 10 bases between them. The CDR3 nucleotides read TGTGCCAGCAGCTTAGACAGTGTAAGTGGCTACACCTTC. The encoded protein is CASSLDSVSGYTF.

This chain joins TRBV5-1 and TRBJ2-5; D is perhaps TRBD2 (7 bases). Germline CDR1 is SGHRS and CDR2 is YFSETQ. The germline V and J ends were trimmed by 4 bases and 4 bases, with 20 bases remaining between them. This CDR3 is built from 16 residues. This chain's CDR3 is CASSVDSFWGGETQYF. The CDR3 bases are TGCGCCAGCAGCGTGGACAGTTTTTGGGGGGGAGAGACCCAGTACTTC.

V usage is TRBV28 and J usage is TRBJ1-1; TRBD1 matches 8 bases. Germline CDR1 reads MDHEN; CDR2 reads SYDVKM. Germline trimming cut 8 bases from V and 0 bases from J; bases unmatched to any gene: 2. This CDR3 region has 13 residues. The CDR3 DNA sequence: TGTGCCAGCCTGGACAGGGTGAACACTGAAGCTTTCTTT. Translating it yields CASLDRVNTEAFF. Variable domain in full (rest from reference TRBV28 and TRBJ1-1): DVKVTQSSRYLVKRTGEKVFLECVQDMDHENMFWYRQDPGLGLRLIYFSYDVKMKEKGDIPEGYSVSREKKERFSLILESASTNQTSMYLCASLDRVNTEAFFGQGTRLTVV.

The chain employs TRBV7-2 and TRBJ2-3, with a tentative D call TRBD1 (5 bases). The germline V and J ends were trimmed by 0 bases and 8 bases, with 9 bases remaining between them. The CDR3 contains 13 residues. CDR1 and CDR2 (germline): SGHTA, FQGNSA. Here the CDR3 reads CASSLAPGATQYF. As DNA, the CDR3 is TGTGCCAGCAGCTTAGCGCCTGGGGCTACGCAGTATTTT. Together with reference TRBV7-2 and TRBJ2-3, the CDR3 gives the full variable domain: GAGVSQSPSNKVTEKGKDVELRCDPISGHTALYWYRQSLGQGLEFLIYFQGNSAPDKSGLPSDRFSAERTGGSVSTLTIQRTQQEDSAVYLCASSLAPGATQYFGPGTRLTVL.

The CDR3 sequence is CASSYQIPSTNEKLFF. The DNA for the CDR3 is TGTGCCAGCTCATACCAGATACCTTCAACTAATGAAAAACTGTTTTTT. This sequence joins TRBV6-6 and TRBJ1-4; D is unresolved. This CDR3 is built from 16 residues. The germline V and J ends were trimmed by 8 bases and 0 bases, with 16 bases remaining between them. CDR1 MNHNY and CDR2 SVGAGI come from the germline V gene (reference sequence).

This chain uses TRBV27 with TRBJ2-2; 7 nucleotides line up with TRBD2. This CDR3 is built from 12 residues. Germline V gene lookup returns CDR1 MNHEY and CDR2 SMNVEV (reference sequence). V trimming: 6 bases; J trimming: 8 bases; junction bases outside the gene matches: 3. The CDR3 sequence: CASRWGGGELFF. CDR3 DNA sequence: TGTGCCAGCAGGTGGGGGGGAGGGGAGCTGTTTTTT.

The CDR3 region is CASSVGPGGGTDTQYF. The CDR3, as DNA: TGCGCCAGCAGCGTGGGACCGGGGGGTGGCACAGATACGCAGTATTTT. The J gene is TRBJ2-3, the V gene TRBV5-1; 7 bases fit TRBD2. Germline CDR1 is SGHRS and CDR2 is YFSETQ. This CDR3 comprises 16 residues. Trimming removed 4 bases from V and 1 base from J; junction bases left unmatched: 9.

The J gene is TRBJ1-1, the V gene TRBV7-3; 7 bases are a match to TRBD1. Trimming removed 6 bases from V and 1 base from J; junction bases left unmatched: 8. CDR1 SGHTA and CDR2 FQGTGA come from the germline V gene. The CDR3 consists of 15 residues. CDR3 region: CASRETGTANTEAFF. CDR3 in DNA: TGTGCCAGCAGGGAAACTGGGACAGCGAACACTGAAGCTTTCTTT.